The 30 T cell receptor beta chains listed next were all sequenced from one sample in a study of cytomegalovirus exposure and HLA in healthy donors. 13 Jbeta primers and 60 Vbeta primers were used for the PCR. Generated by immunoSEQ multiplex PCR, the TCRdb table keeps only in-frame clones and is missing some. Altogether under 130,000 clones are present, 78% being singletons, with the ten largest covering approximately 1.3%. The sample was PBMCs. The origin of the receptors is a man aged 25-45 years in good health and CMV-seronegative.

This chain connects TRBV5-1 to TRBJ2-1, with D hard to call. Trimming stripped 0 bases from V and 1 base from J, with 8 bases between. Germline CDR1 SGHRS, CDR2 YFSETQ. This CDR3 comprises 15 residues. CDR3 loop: CASSLEAVSYNEQFF. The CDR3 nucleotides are TGCGCCAGCAGCTTGGAGGCGGTTTCCTACAATGAGCAGTTCTTC. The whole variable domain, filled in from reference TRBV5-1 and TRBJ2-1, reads KAGVTQTPRYLIKTRGQQVTLSCSPISGHRSVSWYQQTPGQGLQFLFEYFSETQRNKGNFPGRFSGRQFSNSRSEMNVSTLELGDSALYLCASSLEAVSYNEQFFGPGTRLTVL.

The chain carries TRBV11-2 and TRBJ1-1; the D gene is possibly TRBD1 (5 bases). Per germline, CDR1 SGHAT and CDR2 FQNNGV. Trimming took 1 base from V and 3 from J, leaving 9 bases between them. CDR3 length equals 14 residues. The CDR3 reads CASSLGREDTEAFF. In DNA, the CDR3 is TGTGCCAGCAGCTTAGGCAGGGAGGACACTGAAGCTTTCTTT.

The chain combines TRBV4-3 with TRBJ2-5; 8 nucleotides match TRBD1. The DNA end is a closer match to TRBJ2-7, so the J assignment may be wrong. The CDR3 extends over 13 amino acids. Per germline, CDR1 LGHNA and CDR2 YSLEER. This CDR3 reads CASSQTGQGEQYF. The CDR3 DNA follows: TGCGCCAGCAGCCAAACAGGACAGGGCGAGCAGTACTTC.

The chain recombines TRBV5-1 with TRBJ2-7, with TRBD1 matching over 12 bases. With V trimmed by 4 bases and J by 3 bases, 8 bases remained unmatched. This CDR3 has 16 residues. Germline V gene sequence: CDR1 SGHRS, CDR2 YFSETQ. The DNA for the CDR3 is TGCGCCAGCAGCACGGGACAGGGGGCGACTGGCTACGAGCAGTACTTC. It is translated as CASSTGQGATGYEQYF.

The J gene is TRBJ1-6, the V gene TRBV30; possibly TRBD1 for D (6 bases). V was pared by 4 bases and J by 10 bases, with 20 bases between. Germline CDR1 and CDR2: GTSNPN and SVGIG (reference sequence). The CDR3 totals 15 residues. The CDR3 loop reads CAWNQGLLRGSPLHF. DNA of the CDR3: TGTGCCTGGAACCAGGGGCTGCTAAGAGGCTCACCCCTCCACTTT.

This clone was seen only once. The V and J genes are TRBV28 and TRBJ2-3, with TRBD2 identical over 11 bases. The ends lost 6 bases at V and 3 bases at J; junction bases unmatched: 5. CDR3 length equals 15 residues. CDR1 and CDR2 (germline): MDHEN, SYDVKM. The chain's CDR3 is CASSLSSGRTDTQYF. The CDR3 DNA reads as TGTGCCAGCAGCCTATCTAGCGGGAGGACAGATACGCAGTATTTT.

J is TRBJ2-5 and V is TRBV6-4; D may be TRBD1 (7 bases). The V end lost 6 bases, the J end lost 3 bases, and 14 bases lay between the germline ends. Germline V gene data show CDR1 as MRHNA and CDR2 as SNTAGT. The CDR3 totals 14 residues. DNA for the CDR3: TGTGCCAGCAGAGGAGGGGGCGAAAAAGAGACCCAGTACTTC. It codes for CASRGGGEKETQYF.

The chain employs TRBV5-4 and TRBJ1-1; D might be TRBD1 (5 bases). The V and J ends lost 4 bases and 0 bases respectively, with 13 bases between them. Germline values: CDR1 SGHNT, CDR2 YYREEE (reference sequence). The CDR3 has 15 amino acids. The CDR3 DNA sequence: TGTGCCAGCAGCCCCGCCGGGGGATTGAACACTGAAGCTTTCTTT. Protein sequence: CASSPAGGLNTEAFF.

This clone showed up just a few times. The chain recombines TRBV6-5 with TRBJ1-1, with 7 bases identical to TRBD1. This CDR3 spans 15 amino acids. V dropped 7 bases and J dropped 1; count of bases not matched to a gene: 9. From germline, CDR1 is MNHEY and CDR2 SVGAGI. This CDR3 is CASNNVQGGNTEAFF. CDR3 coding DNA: TGTGCCAGCAACAACGTGCAGGGGGGGAACACTGAAGCTTTCTTT.

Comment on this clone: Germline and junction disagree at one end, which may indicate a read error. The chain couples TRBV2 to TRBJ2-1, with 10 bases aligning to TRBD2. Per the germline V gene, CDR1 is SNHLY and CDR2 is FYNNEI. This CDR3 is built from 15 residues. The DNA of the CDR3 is TGTGCCAGCAGGGAAGCGGGAGGGACCTACAATGAGCAGTTCTTC. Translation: CASREAGGTYNEQFF. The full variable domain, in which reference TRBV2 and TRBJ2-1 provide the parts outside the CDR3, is EPEVTQTPSHQVTQMGQEVILRCVPISNHLYFYWYRQILGQKVEFLVSFYNNEISEKSEIFDDQFSVERPDGSNFTLKIRSTKLEDSAMYFCASREAGGTYNEQFFGPGTRLTVL.

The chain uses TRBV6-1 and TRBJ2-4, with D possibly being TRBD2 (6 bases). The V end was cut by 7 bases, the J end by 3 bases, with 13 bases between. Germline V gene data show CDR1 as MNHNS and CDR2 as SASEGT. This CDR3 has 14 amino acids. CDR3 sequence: CASIGGVGKNIQYF. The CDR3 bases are TGTGCCAGCATCGGAGGGGTAGGCAAAAACATTCAGTACTTC.

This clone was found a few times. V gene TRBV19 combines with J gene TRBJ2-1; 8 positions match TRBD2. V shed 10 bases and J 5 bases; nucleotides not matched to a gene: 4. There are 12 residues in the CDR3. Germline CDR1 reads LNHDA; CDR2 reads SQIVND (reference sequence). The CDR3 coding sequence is TGTGCCACTTTAGCGGGGAACAATGAGCAGTTCTTC. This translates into CATLAGNNEQFF.

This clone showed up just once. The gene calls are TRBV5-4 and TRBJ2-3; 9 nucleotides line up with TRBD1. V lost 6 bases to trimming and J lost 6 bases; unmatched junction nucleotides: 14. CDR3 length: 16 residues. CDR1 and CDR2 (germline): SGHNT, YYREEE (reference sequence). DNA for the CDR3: TGTGCCAGCACCCCCGGGACAGGGAAGCGCGGCGATACGCAGTATTTT. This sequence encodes CASTPGTGKRGDTQYF.

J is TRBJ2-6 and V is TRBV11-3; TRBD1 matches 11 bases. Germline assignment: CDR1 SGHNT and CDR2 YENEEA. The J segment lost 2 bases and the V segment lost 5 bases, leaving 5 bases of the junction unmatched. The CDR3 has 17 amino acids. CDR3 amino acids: CASSAGTGGTGANVLTF. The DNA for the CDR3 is TGTGCCAGCAGCGCCGGGACAGGGGGAACTGGGGCCAACGTCCTGACTTTC. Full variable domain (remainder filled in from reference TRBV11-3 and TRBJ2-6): EAGVVQSPRYKIIEKKQPVAFWCNPISGHNTLYWYLQNLGQGPELLIRYENEEAVDDSQLPKDRFSAERLKGVDSTLKIQPAELGDSAVYLCASSAGTGGTGANVLTFGAGSRLTVL.

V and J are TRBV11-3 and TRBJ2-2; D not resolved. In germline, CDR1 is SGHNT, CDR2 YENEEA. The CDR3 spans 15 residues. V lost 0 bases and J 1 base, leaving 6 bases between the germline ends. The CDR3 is CASSLDTENTGELFF. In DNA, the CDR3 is TGTGCCAGCAGCTTAGACACAGAGAACACCGGGGAGCTGTTTTTT.

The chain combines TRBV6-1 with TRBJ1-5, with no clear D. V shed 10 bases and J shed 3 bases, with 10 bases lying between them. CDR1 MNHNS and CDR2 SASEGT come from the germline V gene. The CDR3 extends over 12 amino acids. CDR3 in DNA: TGTGCCACCCAGGTTTACAATCAGCCCCAGCATTTT. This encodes CATQVYNQPQHF.

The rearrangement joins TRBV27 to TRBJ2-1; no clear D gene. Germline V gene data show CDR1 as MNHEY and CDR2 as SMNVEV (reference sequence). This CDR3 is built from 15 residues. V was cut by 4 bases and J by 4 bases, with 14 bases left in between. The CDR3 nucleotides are TGTGCCAGCAGTTACGTTGATCACAAATACAATGAGCAGTTCTTC. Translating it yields CASSYVDHKYNEQFF.

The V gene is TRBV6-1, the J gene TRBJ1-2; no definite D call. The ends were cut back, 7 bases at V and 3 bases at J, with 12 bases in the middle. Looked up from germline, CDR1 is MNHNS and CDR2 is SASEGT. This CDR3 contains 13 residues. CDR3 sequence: CASMNEEYYGYTF. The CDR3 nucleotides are TGTGCCAGCATGAATGAGGAGTACTATGGCTACACCTTC.

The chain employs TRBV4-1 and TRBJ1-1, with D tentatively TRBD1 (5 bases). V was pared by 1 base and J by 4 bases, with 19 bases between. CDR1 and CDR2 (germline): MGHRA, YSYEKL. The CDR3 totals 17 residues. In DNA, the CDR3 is TGCGCCAGCAGCCAAGGGCCTCCTGACGCAGGGTTCACTGAAGCTTTCTTT. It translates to CASSQGPPDAGFTEAFF.

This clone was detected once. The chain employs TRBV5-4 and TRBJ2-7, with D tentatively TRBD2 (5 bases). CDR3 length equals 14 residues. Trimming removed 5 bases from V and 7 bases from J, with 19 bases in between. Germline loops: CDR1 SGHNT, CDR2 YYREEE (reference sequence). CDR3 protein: CASSTRAPTGEQYF. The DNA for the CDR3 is TGTGCCAGCAGTACGAGGGCCCCTACGGGGGAGCAGTACTTC. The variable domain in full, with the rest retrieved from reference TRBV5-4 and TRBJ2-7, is ETGVTQSPTHLIKTRGQQVTLRCSSQSGHNTVSWYQQALGQGPQFIFQYYREEENGRGNFPPRFSGLQFPNYSSELNVNALELDDSALYLCASSTRAPTGEQYFGPGTRLTVT.

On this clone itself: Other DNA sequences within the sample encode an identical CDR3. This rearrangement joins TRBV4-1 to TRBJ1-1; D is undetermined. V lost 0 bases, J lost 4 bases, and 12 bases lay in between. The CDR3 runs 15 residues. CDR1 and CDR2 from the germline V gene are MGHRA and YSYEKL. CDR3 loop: CASSQDAWGGTEAFF. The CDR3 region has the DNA TGCGCCAGCAGCCAAGATGCGTGGGGAGGCACTGAAGCTTTCTTT.

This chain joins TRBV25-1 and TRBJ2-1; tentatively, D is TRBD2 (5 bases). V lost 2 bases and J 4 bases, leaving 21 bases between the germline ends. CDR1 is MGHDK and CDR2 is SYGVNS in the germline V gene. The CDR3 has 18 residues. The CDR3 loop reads CASSEGWETTMIYNEQFF. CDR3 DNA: TGTGCCAGCAGTGAAGGCTGGGAGACTACCATGATTTACAATGAGCAGTTCTTC. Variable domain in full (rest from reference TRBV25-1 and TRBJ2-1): EADIYQTPRYLVIGTGKKITLECSQTMGHDKMYWYQQDPGMELHLIHYSYGVNSTEKGDLSSESTVSRIRTEHFPLTLESARPSHTSQYLCASSEGWETTMIYNEQFFGPGTRLTVL.

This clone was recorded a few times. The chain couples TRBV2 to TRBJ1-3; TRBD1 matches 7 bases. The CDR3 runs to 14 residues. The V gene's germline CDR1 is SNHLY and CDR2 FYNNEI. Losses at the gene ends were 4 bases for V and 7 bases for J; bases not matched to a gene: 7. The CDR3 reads CASSGNRGRNTIYF. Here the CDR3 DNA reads TGTGCCAGCAGTGGGAACAGGGGAAGGAACACCATATATTTT.

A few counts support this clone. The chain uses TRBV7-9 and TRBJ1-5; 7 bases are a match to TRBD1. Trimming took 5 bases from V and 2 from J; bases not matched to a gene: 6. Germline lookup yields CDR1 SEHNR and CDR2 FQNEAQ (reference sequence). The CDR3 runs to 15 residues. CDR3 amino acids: CASSPTGRGNQPQHF. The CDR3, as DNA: TGTGCCAGCAGCCCGACAGGGCGAGGCAATCAGCCCCAGCATTTT.

In DNA, the CDR3 is TGCAGCGTTGCTGGCTCCCAAACCTACGAGCAGTACTTC. It is translated as CSVAGSQTYEQYF. The chain carries TRBV29-1 and TRBJ2-7; D ambiguous. CDR3 length equals 13 residues. Germline loops: CDR1 SQVTM, CDR2 ANQGSEA. The V and J ends lost 4 bases and 2 bases respectively, with 12 bases between them.

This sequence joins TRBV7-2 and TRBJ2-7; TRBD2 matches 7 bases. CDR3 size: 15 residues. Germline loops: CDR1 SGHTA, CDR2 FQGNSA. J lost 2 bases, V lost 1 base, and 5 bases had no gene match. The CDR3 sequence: CASSLGGSTAYEQYF. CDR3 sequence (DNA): TGTGCCAGCAGCTTAGGCGGGAGTACGGCCTACGAGCAGTACTTC.

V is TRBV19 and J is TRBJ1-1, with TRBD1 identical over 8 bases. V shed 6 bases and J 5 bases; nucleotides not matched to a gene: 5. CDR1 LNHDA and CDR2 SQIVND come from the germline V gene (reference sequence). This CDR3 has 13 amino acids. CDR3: CASRGTGWTEAFF. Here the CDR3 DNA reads TGTGCCAGTAGAGGGACAGGATGGACTGAAGCTTTCTTT.

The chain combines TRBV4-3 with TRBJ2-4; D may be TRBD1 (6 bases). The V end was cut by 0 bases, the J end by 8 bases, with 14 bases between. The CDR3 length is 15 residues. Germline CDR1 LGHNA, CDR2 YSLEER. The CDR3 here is CASSQESGQGYIQYF. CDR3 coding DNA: TGCGCCAGCAGCCAAGAATCCGGGCAGGGGTACATTCAGTACTTC.

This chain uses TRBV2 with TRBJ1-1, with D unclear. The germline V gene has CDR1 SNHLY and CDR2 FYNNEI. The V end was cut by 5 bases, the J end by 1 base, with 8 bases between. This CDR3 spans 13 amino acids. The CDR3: CASSNEGNTEAFF. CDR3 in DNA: TGTGCCAGCAGTAATGAGGGGAACACTGAAGCTTTCTTT.

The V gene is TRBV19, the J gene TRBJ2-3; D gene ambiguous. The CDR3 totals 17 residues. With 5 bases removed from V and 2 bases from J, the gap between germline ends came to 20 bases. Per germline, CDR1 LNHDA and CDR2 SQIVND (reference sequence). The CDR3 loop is CASSDRQVEIPTDTQYF. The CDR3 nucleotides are TGTGCCAGTAGTGACCGACAAGTAGAAATTCCCACAGATACGCAGTATTTT. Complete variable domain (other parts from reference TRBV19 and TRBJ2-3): DGGITQSPKYLFRKEGQNVTLSCEQNLNHDAMYWYRQDPGQGLRLIYYSQIVNDFQKGDIAEGYSVSREKKESFPLTVTSAQKNPTAFYLCASSDRQVEIPTDTQYFGPGTRLTVL.